The 10 T cell receptor delta chains reported below all come from one sample, sequenced in a study of γδ T cells in repeated Plasmodium falciparum infection. TCRdb re-called the multiplex PCR reads through CATT. The profile shows about 51,000 delta-chain clones, 1.9% of them singletons. Vgamma9/Vdelta2+ and Vdelta2-negative gammadelta T cells were flow-sorted from PBMC for bulk sequencing. Sequenced: gamma-delta T cells from blood. These receptors all stem from a pool of human donors (malaria-infected and uninfected, not separated).

In this sample, this clone turned up many times. The translation of this DNA and the TCRdb protein of a much larger clone differ at residue 16, probably owing to a read error; the protein shown here is translated from the DNA. The rearrangement links TRDV3 to TRDJ1, with 7 bases lining up with TRDD3. The germline CDR1 and CDR2 sequences are TVYSNPD and GDNSRS (reference sequence). The CDR3 has 18 residues. CDR3 nucleotide sequence: TGTGCCTCCCGGAAAAATCGCCTCAGCCTTAGTCGTGGGGATAAACCCATCTTT. This sequence encodes CASRKNRLSLSRGDKPIF.

Concerning this clone itself: TCRdb shows a much larger clone's protein in place of this DNA's translation, and the two differ at residue 7, likely through a read error; the protein shown is translated from the DNA. This chain uses TRDV3 with TRDJ1; 12 positions agree with TRDD3. The V gene's germline CDR1 is TVYSNPD and CDR2 GDNSRS (reference sequence). The CDR3 is made up of 20 amino acids. Germline trimming cut 1 base from V and 2 bases from J; bases unmatched to any gene: 20. The CDR3 DNA follows: TGTGCCTTTAAGTCAGTCCCAGCCTGGGGGATACGGTTGTGGACCGATAAACTCATCTTT. Its translation is CAFKSVPAWGIRLWTDKLIF. The complete variable domain, with remaining parts taken from reference TRDV3 and TRDJ1, reads CDKVTQSSPDQTVASGSEVVLLCTYDTVYSNPDLFWYRIRPDYSFQFVFYGDNSRSEGADFTQGRFSVKHILTQKAFHLVISPVRTEDSATYYCAFKSVPAWGIRLWTDKLIFGKGTRVTVEP.

Regarding this clone: TCRdb's protein, taken from a much larger clone, differs from this DNA's translation at residue 9, likely owing to a read error; the protein displayed comes from the DNA. This chain uses TRDV1 with TRDJ1, with 7 bases matching TRDD3. In the absence of a J gene in TCRdb, the DNA was matched to germline to assign it here. CDR1 and CDR2 from the germline V gene are TSWWSYY and QGS. CDR3 length: 15 amino acids. CDR3 in amino acids: CALGEVLGNTDKLIF. CDR3 coding DNA: TGTGCTCTTGGGGAGGTACTGGGGAACACTGATAAACTCATCTTT.

Worth noting for this clone: This is likely an artifact of a read error, given a far larger clone one base away. The same CDR3 also results from other DNA sequences found in this sample. This sequence joins TRDV2 and TRDJ3; 12 bases match TRDD3. Because TCRdb records no J gene, it was assigned here through a match of the DNA to germline. This CDR3 has 20 amino acids. The V gene's germline CDR1 is GEAIGNYY and CDR2 EKD. Unmatched junction bases numbered 16, after V lost 7 bases and J lost 4 bases. The CDR3 nucleotides are TGTGCCTGCGACCCAGTACTGGGGGATACCGCGTCATGGGACACCCGACAGATGTTTTTC. Residues: CACDPVLGDTASWDTRQMFF.

Comments on this clone: TCRdb pairs this DNA with a much larger clone's protein that differs at residue 15, likely a read error; the protein shown was translated from the DNA. The V call is TRDV1, the J call TRDJ1; D possibly corresponds to TRDD3 (6 bases). The J gene comes from matching the DNA to germline here; TCRdb lacks it. V was cut by 1 base and J by 0 bases, with 36 bases left in between. This CDR3 spans 24 amino acids. CDR1 is TSWWSYY and CDR2 is QGS in the germline V gene. The chain's CDR3 is CALGEPPFIDLWPHRGTYTDKLIF. DNA of the CDR3: TGTGCTCTTGGGGAACCCCCGTTTATCGACCTTTGGCCTCACCGGGGGACGTACACCGATAAACTCATCTTT.

This clone was recorded many times. A far larger clone is one nucleotide away, so this likely arose from a read error. At the DNA level, this CDR3 is encoded by other sequences in the same sample as well. The V and J genes are TRAV38-2/DV8 and TRDJ1, with TRDD3 matching 12 bases. Here the J gene was assigned by germline matching of the DNA, as TCRdb has none. The CDR3 runs 24 residues. The V gene's germline CDR1 is TSESDYY and CDR2 QEAYKQQN. This chain's CDR3 is CAYRSFEYFQATYWGIPATDKLIF. CDR3 nucleotides: TGTGCTTATAGGAGCTTCGAATACTTCCAAGCTACGTACTGGGGGATACCGGCCACCGACAAACTCATCTTT.

This clone was counted between two and nine times. The protein TCRdb gives is from a much larger clone and does not agree with this DNA's translation at residue 9, likely a read error; the protein shown here comes from the DNA. The genes are TRDV1 and TRDJ3; 7 bases map to TRDD3. TCRdb lists no J gene, so it was determined here by aligning the DNA to germline. The germline V gene has CDR1 TSWWSYY and CDR2 QGS. The V segment lost 5 bases and the J segment 0 bases; nucleotides outside the gene matches: 19. There are 22 residues in the CDR3. As DNA, the CDR3 is TGTGCTCTTGGGCGAACGTGGGGGACACGCGTTTCGAGCTCCTGGGACACCCGACAGATGTTTTTC. It yields the protein CALGRTWGTRVSSSWDTRQMFF.

This clone appeared many times. This DNA's translation differs at residue 11 from TCRdb's protein, which comes from a much larger clone; a read error is likely, and the protein shown is translated from the DNA. No J gene was named, though the V gene is TRDV3. In germline, CDR1 is TVYSNPD, CDR2 GDNSRS (reference sequence). The length of the CDR3 is 13 residues. Here the CDR3 DNA reads TGTGCCTCCGGGGACACCCGGGTCGATAAACCCATCTTT. Protein sequence: CASGDTRVDKPIF.

To note about this clone: Other DNA sequences in this sample translate to the same CDR3. The V gene is TRDV1, the J gene TRDJ1, with 11 bases aligning to TRDD3. In the absence of a J gene in TCRdb, the DNA was matched to germline to assign it here. The germline gives CDR1 TSWWSYY, CDR2 QGS. V shed 0 bases and J 0 bases; nucleotides not matched to a gene: 18. The CDR3 spans 22 residues. CDR3 DNA: TGTGCTCTTGGGGAACTTCGGATTTGCCTGGGGGATACCCCTCCGTACACCGATAAACTCATCTTT. As protein: CALGELRICLGDTPPYTDKLIF.

This clone was seen a few times. TCRdb's protein for this DNA is that of a much larger clone and differs from the translation at residue 4, likely a read error; the protein shown is the DNA translation. Here the CDR3 reads CAFAYPQYTDKLIF. The CDR3 DNA reads as TGTGCCTTTGCGTATCCCCAATACACCGATAAACTCATCTTT. The chain recombines TRDV3 with TRDJ1, with D unclear. Germline matching of the DNA provided the J gene here, since TCRdb leaves it blank. Deletions cut 2 bases from V and 0 bases from J, with 13 bases between. Germline CDR1 reads TVYSNPD; CDR2 reads GDNSRS (reference sequence). The CDR3 length is 14 residues.